This TCR beta chain derives from a study of blood T cell repertoires in COVID-19. Study details: T cells, B-cell-depleted T cells, or PBMCs supplied cDNA or gDNA.

It was during active infection that Seattle patients were enrolled and then longitudinally followed. This CDR3 contains 12 residues. Trimming left V 6 bases short and J 0 bases short, with 4 bases between. CDR1 is MDHEN, CDR2 SYDVKM, per germline. Original handling: Reference gene primer amplification in the assay estimated nucleated cell counts. Sequenced by immunoSEQ multiplex PCR; TCRdb stores in-frame clones only, minus some. V and J calls and clone size are given by that table; D and trimming were obtained from the DNA. The sample has hundreds of thousands of clones; about 89% are singletons. This TCR was recovered from a woman in her thirties with COVID-19, enrolled during active disease. The sample was peripheral blood. This chain links TRBV28 with TRBJ2-3; D not resolved. The CDR3 nucleotides read TGTGCCAGCAGCCCTAGCACAGATACGCAGTATTTT. Protein sequence: CASSPSTDTQYF.